This T cell receptor (beta chain) emerged from a study of blood T cell repertoires in COVID-19. Study-level information: From T cells, B-cell-depleted T cells, or PBMCs came the material, which was cDNA or gDNA.

Authors' analysis steps: Estimation of nucleated cell counts was performed using reference gene primer amplification. Here immunoSEQ multiplex PCR was the method, and the copy in TCRdb shows in-frame clones only, minus some. The DNA gave D and trimming, while V, J and clone size come from that table. The sample contains approximately 100,000 clones, about 89% of which appear only once. V dropped 3 bases and J dropped 0 bases, with 12 bases sitting between them. This CDR3 is built from 16 residues. CDR1 is MDHEN, CDR2 SYDVKM, per germline. This clone was observed a handful of times. Other DNA sequences in the same sample also yield this CDR3.

This sequence originates from a human donor with acute or convalescent COVID-19. The donor label of this sample is uncertain. The chain couples TRBV28 to TRBJ1-3; possible D gene TRBD1, 5 bases. The sample taken for sequencing was peripheral blood. CDR3 protein: CASSLWGGSSGNTIYF. The CDR3 DNA follows: TGTGCCAGCAGTTTGTGGGGGGGGAGCTCTGGAAACACCATATATTTT.